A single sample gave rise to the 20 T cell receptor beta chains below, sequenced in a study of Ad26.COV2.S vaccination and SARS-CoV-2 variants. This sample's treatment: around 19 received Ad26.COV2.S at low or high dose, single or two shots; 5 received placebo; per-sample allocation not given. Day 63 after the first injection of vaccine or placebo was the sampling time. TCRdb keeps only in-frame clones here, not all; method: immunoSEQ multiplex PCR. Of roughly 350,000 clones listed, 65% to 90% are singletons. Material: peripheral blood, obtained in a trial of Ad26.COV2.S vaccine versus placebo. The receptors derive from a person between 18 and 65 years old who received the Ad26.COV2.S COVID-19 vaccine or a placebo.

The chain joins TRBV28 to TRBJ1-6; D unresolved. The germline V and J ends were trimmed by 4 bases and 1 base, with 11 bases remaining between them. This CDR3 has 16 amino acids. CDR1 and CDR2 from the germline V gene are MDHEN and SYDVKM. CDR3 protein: CASSWAWSSYNSPLHF. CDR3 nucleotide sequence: TGTGCCAGCAGTTGGGCCTGGAGTTCCTATAATTCACCCCTCCACTTT. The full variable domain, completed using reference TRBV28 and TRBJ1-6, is DVKVTQSSRYLVKRTGEKVFLECVQDMDHENMFWYRQDPGLGLRLIYFSYDVKMKEKGDIPEGYSVSREKKERFSLILESASTNQTSMYLCASSWAWSSYNSPLHFGNGTRLTVT.

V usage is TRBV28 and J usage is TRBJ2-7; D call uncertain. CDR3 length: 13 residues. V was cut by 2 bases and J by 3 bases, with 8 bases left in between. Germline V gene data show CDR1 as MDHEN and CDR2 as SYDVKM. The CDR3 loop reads CASSLTAVYEQYF. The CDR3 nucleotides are TGTGCCAGCAGTTTAACGGCAGTCTACGAGCAGTACTTC.

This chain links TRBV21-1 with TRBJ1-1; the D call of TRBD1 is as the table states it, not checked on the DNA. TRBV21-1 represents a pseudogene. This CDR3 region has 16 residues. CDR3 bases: TGTGCCACTCCCGGCAGGACAGGGGGCCTAAACACTGAAGCTTTCTTT. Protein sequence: CATPGRTGGLNTEAFF.

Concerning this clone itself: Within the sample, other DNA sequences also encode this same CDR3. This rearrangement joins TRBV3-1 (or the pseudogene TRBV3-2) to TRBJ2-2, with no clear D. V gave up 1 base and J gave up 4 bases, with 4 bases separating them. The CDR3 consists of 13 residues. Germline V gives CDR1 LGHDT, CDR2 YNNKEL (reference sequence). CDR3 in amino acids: CASSQVGTGELFF. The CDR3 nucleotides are TGTGCCAGCAGCCAAGTCGGCACCGGGGAGCTGTTTTTT.

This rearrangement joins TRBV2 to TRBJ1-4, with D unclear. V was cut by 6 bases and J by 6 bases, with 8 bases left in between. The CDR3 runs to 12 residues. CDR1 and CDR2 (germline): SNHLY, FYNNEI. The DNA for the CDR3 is TGTGCCAGCAGGGAATGGGATGAAAAACTGTTTTTT. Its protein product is CASREWDEKLFF.

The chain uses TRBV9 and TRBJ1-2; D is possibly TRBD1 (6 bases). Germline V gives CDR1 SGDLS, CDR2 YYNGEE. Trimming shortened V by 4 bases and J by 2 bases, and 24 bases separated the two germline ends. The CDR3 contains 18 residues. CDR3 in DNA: TGTGCCAGCAGCCCGCAAGTAGACAAGGGACACCGAAACTATGGCTACACCTTC. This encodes CASSPQVDKGHRNYGYTF.

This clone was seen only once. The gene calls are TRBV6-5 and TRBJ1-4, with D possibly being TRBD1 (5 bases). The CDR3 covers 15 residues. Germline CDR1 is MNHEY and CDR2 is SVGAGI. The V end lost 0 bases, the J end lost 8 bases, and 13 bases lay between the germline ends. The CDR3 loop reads CASSYSNFGTEKLFF. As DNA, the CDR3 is TGTGCCAGCAGTTACTCGAACTTCGGGACGGAAAAACTGTTTTTT.

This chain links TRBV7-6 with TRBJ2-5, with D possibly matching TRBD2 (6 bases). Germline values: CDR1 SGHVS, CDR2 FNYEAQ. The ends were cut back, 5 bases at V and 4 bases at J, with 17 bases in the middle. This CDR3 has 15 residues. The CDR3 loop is CASSRPAEAGETQYF. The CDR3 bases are TGTGCCAGCAGCCGCCCCGCTGAAGCGGGAGAGACCCAGTACTTC.

The CDR3 loop is CASSYYPIRVNTEAFF. CDR3 in DNA: TGTGCCAGCAGTTACTACCCCATACGGGTGAACACTGAAGCTTTCTTT. V is TRBV28 and J is TRBJ1-1; the D is unclear. Germline V gene data show CDR1 as MDHEN and CDR2 as SYDVKM. Trimming pared 4 bases from V and 0 bases from J, leaving 15 bases between. This CDR3 has 16 residues.

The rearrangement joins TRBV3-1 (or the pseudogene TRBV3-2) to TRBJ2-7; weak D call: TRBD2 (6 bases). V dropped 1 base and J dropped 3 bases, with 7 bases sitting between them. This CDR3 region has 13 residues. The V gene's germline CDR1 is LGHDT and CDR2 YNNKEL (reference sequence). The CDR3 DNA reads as TGTGCCAGCAGCCAAGCGGGGGTCTACGAGCAGTACTTC. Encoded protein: CASSQAGVYEQYF.

The CDR3 is CASSLQTGQKGSPLHF. The CDR3 nucleotides are TGCGCCAGCAGCTTGCAAACGGGTCAGAAAGGTTCACCCCTCCACTTT. This chain links TRBV5-1 with TRBJ1-6; D remains ambiguous. V was cut by 1 base and J by 9 bases, with 17 bases left in between. This CDR3 has 16 residues. CDR1 and CDR2 from the germline V gene are SGHRS and YFSETQ.

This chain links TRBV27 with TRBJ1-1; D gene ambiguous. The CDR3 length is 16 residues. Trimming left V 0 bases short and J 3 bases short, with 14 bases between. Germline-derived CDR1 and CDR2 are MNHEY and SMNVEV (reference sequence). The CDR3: CASSLSLRGWDTEAFF. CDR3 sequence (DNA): TGTGCCAGCAGTTTATCTCTTCGGGGTTGGGACACTGAAGCTTTCTTT.

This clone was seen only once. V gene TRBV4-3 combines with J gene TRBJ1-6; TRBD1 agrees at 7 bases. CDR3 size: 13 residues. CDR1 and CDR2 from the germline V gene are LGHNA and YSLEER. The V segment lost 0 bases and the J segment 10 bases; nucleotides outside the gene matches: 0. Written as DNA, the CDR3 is TGCGCCAGCAGCCAAGAAGGGGGCTCACCCCTCCACTTT. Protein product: CASSQEGGSPLHF.

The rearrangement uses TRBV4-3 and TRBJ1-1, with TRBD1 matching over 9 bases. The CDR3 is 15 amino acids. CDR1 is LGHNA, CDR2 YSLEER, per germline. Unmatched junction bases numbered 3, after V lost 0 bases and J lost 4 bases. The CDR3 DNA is TGCGCCAGCAGCCAAGATTCGGACAGGGGCACTGAAGCTTTCTTT. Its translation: CASSQDSDRGTEAFF.

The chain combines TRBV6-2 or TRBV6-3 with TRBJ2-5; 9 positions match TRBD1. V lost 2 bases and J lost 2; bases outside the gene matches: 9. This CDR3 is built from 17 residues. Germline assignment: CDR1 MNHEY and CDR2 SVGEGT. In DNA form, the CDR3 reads TGTGCCAGCAGTTACAGCGGACAGGGGTGGGATCAAGAGACCCAGTACTTC. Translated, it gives CASSYSGQGWDQETQYF.

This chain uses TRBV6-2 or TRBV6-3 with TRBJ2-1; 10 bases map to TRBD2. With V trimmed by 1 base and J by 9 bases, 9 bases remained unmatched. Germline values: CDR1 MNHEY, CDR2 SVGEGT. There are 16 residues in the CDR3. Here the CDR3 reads CASSYLAGGRSGEQFF. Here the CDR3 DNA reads TGTGCCAGCAGTTACTTAGCGGGGGGCCGCAGTGGTGAGCAGTTCTTC.

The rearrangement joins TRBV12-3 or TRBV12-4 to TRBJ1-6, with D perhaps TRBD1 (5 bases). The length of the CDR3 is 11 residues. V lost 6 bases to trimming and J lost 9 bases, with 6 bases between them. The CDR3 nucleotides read TGTGCCAGCAGGGGGGGTTCACCCCTCCACTTT. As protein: CASRGGSPLHF.

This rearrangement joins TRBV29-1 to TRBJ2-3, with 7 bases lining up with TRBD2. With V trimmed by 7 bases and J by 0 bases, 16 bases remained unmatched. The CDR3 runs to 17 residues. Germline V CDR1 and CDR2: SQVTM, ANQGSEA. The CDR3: CSAALAELTPSTDTQYF. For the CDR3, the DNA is TGCAGCGCCGCCCTAGCGGAACTGACTCCTAGCACAGATACGCAGTATTTT.

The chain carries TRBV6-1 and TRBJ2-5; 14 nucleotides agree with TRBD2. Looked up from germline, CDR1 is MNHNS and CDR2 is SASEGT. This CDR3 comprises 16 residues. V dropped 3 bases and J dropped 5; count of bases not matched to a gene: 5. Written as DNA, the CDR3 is TGTGCCAGCAGTGAGGGGACTAGCGGGAGTTGGGAGACCCAGTACTTC. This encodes CASSEGTSGSWETQYF.

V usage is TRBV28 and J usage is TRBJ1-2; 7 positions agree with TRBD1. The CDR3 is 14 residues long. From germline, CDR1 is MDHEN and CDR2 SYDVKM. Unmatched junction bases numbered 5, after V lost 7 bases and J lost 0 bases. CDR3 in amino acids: CASTLGTANYGYTF. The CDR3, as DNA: TGTGCCAGCACCCTAGGGACAGCTAACTATGGCTACACCTTC.